This TCR beta chain was recovered during a study of blood T cell repertoires in COVID-19. The wider study: From T cells, B-cell-depleted T cells, or PBMCs came the material, which was cDNA or gDNA.

Study members were between roughly 18 and 100 years old and lived in 25 or so US regions. Recovered participants had two consecutive negative NP/OP PCR tests, healthcare professional clearance, or symptom resolution. Clones were read by immunoSEQ multiplex PCR, and TCRdb kept only the in-frame ones, dropping some. The sample has more than 250,000 clones, 70% to 90% seen once. This clone is a singleton in its sample. The sequenced sample consisted of PBMCs or T cells enriched from blood (not recorded which). This receptor was taken from a woman in her 30s who had recovered from COVID-19.

CDR3 protein: CASSPGLASRNEQFF. CDR3 coding DNA: TGCGCCAGCAGCCCCGGACTAGCGTCACGGAATGAGCAGTTCTTC. The chain couples TRBV5-1 to TRBJ2-1, with TRBD2 matching over 9 bases. The CDR3 runs to 15 residues. With V trimmed by 4 bases and J by 7 bases, 9 bases remained unmatched. Germline V gene sequence: CDR1 SGHRS, CDR2 YFSETQ.